The 5 T cell receptor beta chains in this list originate from one sample, sequenced in a study of chemoradiotherapy in HPV16-positive cancers. Some clones are missing from TCRdb's copy, which holds only in-frame ones; the method was immunoSEQ multiplex PCR. The sample includes fewer than 7,500 clones, about 89% of them seen just once. Sequencing used blood, obtained from a patient who underwent chemoradiotherapy. These receptors were collected from a human donor with HPV-associated anogenital cancer.

The chain is built from TRBV14 and TRBJ2-3; 8 bases fit TRBD1. CDR3 length: 13 amino acids. The germline V gene encodes CDR1 SGHDN and CDR2 FVKESK. The V segment lost 8 bases and the J segment 1 base; nucleotides outside the gene matches: 2. In DNA form, the CDR3 reads TGTGCCAGCCAGGGACAGGGCACAGATACGCAGTATTTT. This sequence encodes CASQGQGTDTQYF.

This clone was found once. This chain connects TRBV4-3 to TRBJ1-5; a weak D match, TRBD1 (6 bases). V was shortened by 4 bases and J by 5 bases, with 9 bases between the two germline ends. This CDR3 has 13 amino acids. CDR1 LGHNA and CDR2 YSLEER come from the germline V gene. Here the CDR3 DNA reads TGCGCCAGCAGCCGGGGACACTATCAGCCCCAGCATTTT. It codes for CASSRGHYQPQHF.

The chain has TRBV7-2 and TRBJ2-5; D unclear. V dropped 4 bases and J dropped 5 bases, with 8 bases sitting between them. This CDR3 spans 12 amino acids. The germline V gene has CDR1 SGHTA and CDR2 FQGNSA. CDR3 residues: CASSWGRETQYF. The CDR3 DNA is TGTGCCAGCAGCTGGGGTCGGGAGACCCAGTACTTC. Full variable domain (remainder filled in from reference TRBV7-2 and TRBJ2-5): GAGVSQSPSNKVTEKGKDVELRCDPISGHTALYWYRQSLGQGLEFLIYFQGNSAPDKSGLPSDRFSAERTGGSVSTLTIQRTQQEDSAVYLCASSWGRETQYFGPGTRLLVL.

The rearrangement joins TRBV25-1 to TRBJ1-6, with D possibly being TRBD1 (5 bases). The germline CDR1 and CDR2 sequences are MGHDK and SYGVNS. The CDR3 is 12 residues long. The ends were cut back, 6 bases at V and 11 bases at J, with 11 bases in the middle. This CDR3 reads CASSGGVTPLHF. The CDR3, as DNA: TGTGCCAGCAGCGGAGGGGTGACACCCCTCCACTTT.

V is TRBV5-3 and J is TRBJ1-4, with D perhaps matching TRBD1 (6 bases). TRBV5-3 is recorded as an ORF, its role being uncertain. The CDR3 spans 13 residues. V was shortened by 6 bases and J by 8 bases, with 14 bases between the two germline ends. The CDR3 nucleotides are TGTGCCAGAACCGGACAGTTGGTGGAAAAACTGTTTTTT. The encoded protein is CARTGQLVEKLFF.